Sequencing of this T cell receptor (beta chain) was carried out in a study of T cells in Graves' hyperthyroidism and ophthalmopathy. Using RNA transcripts as the source, TCR beta CDR3 regions were amplified. With the HTBI primer set, the TCR CDR3 went through a first round of RT-PCR. TCRdb redid the calling of the multiplex PCR reads with MiXCR, one entry per CDR3 protein. Of over 300,000 distinct CDR3 sequences in the sample, approximately 14% were seen once. The study's findings and limits: Prediction of ophthalmopathy progression came a median roughly 7.1 months pre-onset.

At least ten counts were recorded for this clonotype. The antigen is undetermined. V lost 5 bases to trimming and J lost 5 bases; unmatched junction nucleotides: 9. Germline values: CDR1 SGHNT, CDR2 YENEEA. The CDR3 totals 16 residues. The sequence was obtained from a woman aged 60 to 75 with Graves' hyperthyroidism. The V and J genes are TRBV11-3 and TRBJ2-1; TRBD2 matches 10 bases. Specimen: blood. The CDR3 bases are TGTGCCAGCAGCCCATCTAGCGGGAGAAGTAACAATGAGCAGTTCTTC. Its protein product is CASSPSSGRSNNEQFF.